Described below is a single TCR beta chain sequence and its context. Its cognate antigen is unknown. The sample belongs to a study of blood T cells in healthy people across ages. Next came a second PCR, run for about 6 to 12 cycles, which used a sample-barcoded 5' primer along with a J-beta primer mix. No fewer than 3 million CDR3-containing paired-end reads came from each sample. TCRdb called the 5' RACE reads again in MiXCR, with one record for every CDR3 protein. The repertoire includes 1,300,000 or so distinct CDR3 sequences, approximately 59% of them detected once, and 6.5% to 8% sits in the top ten. Study observations and caveats: The CMV status of each donor remained undetermined, and this could have confounded shifts in expanded clonotypes. Older age coincided with a roughly linear decline in TCR beta diversity per million T cells.

Isolation of PBMCs gave at least 6.5 million cells per sample. The TCR originated in a man between 18 and 35 years old in good health. What was sequenced was blood.

CDR3 amino acids: CASNSDRVADTQYF. CDR3 coding DNA: TGTGCCAGCAACTCGGACAGGGTCGCAGATACGCAGTATTTT. This chain uses TRBV28 with TRBJ2-3, with 8 bases matching TRBD1. V shed 7 bases and J 4 bases; nucleotides not matched to a gene: 7. Germline CDR1 reads MDHEN; CDR2 reads SYDVKM. This CDR3 is 14 amino acids long. Supplemented by reference TRBV28 and TRBJ2-3, the full variable domain reads DVKVTQSSRYLVKRTGEKVFLECVQDMDHENMFWYRQDPGLGLRLIYFSYDVKMKEKGDIPEGYSVSREKKERFSLILESASTNQTSMYLCASNSDRVADTQYFGPGTRLTVL.